Below, 24 T cell receptor beta chains from the same sample are listed, as sequenced in a study of T-cell reconstitution after alpha-beta-depleted transplantation in children. These receptors lack a known antigen. TCRbeta library preparation incorporated unique molecular identifiers. From the PCR reads, TCRdb called clonotypes with MiXCR, one entry per CDR3 protein. The sample includes about 300,000 distinct CDR3 sequences, 7.5% to 9% of them seen just once. Findings of the study overall: At one year after transplant, newly produced T cells mostly accounted for T-cell counts and diversity.

The sequencing used peripheral blood, collected 360 days after TCRalphabeta/CD19-depleted stem cell transplant. The receptors were sampled from a female patient between 2 and 10 years old who had a stem cell transplant for Fanconi anemia, so the T cells may come from the graft donor.

There are many counts of this clonotype. The J gene is TRBJ2-2, the V gene TRBV7-6; 8 nucleotides match TRBD1. After removal of 4 bases from V and 0 bases from J, the junction contained 7 bases not matched to a gene. The germline CDR1 and CDR2 sequences are SGHVS and FNYEAQ. The CDR3 has 17 residues. As DNA, the CDR3 is TGTGCCAGCAGCTCCTCACTGGGACAGGCGAACACCGGGGAGCTGTTTTTT. Protein sequence: CASSSSLGQANTGELFF.

This clonotype was seen more than once but under ten times. V gene TRBV11-2 combines with J gene TRBJ1-2; tentatively, D is TRBD1 (5 bases). CDR1 is SGHAT, CDR2 FQNNGV, per germline. The V gene lost 5 bases and the J gene lost 2 bases, with 12 bases spanning the gap. This CDR3 has 14 amino acids. Here the CDR3 reads CASSPNQGNYGYTF. The CDR3 DNA reads as TGTGCCAGCAGCCCAAACCAGGGAAACTATGGCTACACCTTC.

Turning to this clonotype: The limits of the CDR3 on the DNA are not certain, so only TCRdb's listed CDR3 is given. The chain has TRBV20-1 and TRBJ2-1; the table's D call, TRBD2, was not checked against the DNA. Germline V gene data show CDR1 as DFQATT and CDR2 as SNEGSKA (reference sequence). Both ends counted, the CDR3 spans 24 residues. CDR3 amino acids: CSASRQREPTMSSSSRGAYNEQFF.

This chain joins TRBV7-2 and TRBJ1-1, with 8 nucleotides matching TRBD1. This CDR3 is built from 13 residues. J gave up 10 bases and V 5 bases, and 9 bases lay outside the gene matches. CDR1 SGHTA and CDR2 FQGNSA come from the germline V gene. DNA of the CDR3: TGTGCCAGCAGCAACGACAGGGGAGTAGGAGCTTTCTTT. The encoded protein is CASSNDRGVGAFF.

The sample holds many counts of this clonotype. This sequence joins TRBV25-1 and TRBJ1-6; D unresolved. V gave up 9 bases and J gave up 9 bases, with 18 bases separating them. Germline CDR1 reads MGHDK; CDR2 reads SYGVNS. This CDR3 comprises 14 residues. The CDR3: CARVPRTYFSPLHF. The CDR3 bases are TGTGCCAGAGTCCCTCGGACGTATTTTTCACCCCTCCACTTT. Together with reference TRBV25-1 and TRBJ1-6, the CDR3 gives the full variable domain: EADIYQTPRYLVIGTGKKITLECSQTMGHDKMYWYQQDPGMELHLIHYSYGVNSTEKGDLSSESTVSRIRTEHFPLTLESARPSHTSQYLCARVPRTYFSPLHFGNGTRLTVT.

This clonotype was seen only a few times. The chain carries TRBV6-2 or TRBV6-3 and TRBJ1-1; TRBD1 matches 9 bases. The V segment lost 2 bases and the J segment 3 bases; nucleotides outside the gene matches: 4. The CDR3 is made up of 15 amino acids. Germline V lookup: CDR1 MNHEY, CDR2 SVGEGT. The DNA of the CDR3 is TGTGCCAGCAGTTACCCATGGACAGGGGACACTGAAGCTTTCTTT. Translation gives CASSYPWTGDTEAFF.

This clonotype has a count of ten or more. The chain has TRBV4-3 and TRBJ1-1, with D perhaps TRBD1 (6 bases). Trimming pared 0 bases from V and 4 bases from J, leaving 12 bases between. The germline gives CDR1 LGHNA, CDR2 YSLEER. This CDR3 spans 15 amino acids. CDR3 nucleotides: TGCGCCAGCAGCCAAGATCACAGGGAGAGCACTGAAGCTTTCTTT. As protein: CASSQDHRESTEAFF.

This clonotype has a count of ten or more. The J gene is TRBJ2-1, the V gene TRBV27; 7 positions agree with TRBD2. CDR3 length equals 15 residues. The V segment lost 4 bases and the J segment 1 base; nucleotides outside the gene matches: 4. Germline CDR1 MNHEY, CDR2 SMNVEV (reference sequence). The CDR3 reads CASSSRGVSYNEQFF. CDR3 in DNA: TGTGCCAGCAGTTCCCGGGGGGTGTCCTACAATGAGCAGTTCTTC.

Many counts were recorded for this clonotype. The rearrangement links TRBV9 to TRBJ2-1; 7 positions match TRBD1. The V gene end was trimmed by 4 bases and the J gene end by 8 bases; junction bases not matched to a gene: 3. This CDR3 region has 12 residues. Germline assignment: CDR1 SGDLS and CDR2 YYNGEE. The CDR3 here is CASSLGGDEQFF. CDR3 in DNA: TGTGCCAGCAGCTTAGGGGGCGATGAGCAGTTCTTC.

J is TRBJ1-3 and V is TRBV5-5; D is unresolved. The CDR3 length is 16 residues. V was trimmed by 3 bases and J by 2 bases, leaving 15 bases between them. Germline CDR1 reads SGHKS; CDR2 reads YYEKEE (reference sequence). CDR3 in amino acids: CASSSSETSPGNTIYF. CDR3 bases: TGTGCCAGCAGCTCCAGCGAGACCTCGCCTGGAAACACCATATATTTT.

The sample holds many counts of this clonotype. V usage is TRBV20-1 and J usage is TRBJ1-2; TRBD1 aligns across 7 bases. J lost 3 bases, V lost 1 base, and 2 bases had no gene match. This CDR3 has 13 residues. The germline V gene has CDR1 DFQATT and CDR2 SNEGSKA (reference sequence). The CDR3 sequence: CSARADRDYGYTF. CDR3 nucleotide sequence: TGCAGTGCTAGAGCCGACAGGGACTATGGCTACACCTTC.

This clonotype was seen many times. The J gene is TRBJ2-6, the V gene TRBV29-1; D is undetermined. The CDR3 extends over 12 amino acids. V was shortened by 3 bases and J by 0 bases, with 0 bases between the two germline ends. Germline CDR1 is SQVTM and CDR2 is ANQGSEA. The CDR3 coding sequence is TGCAGCGTTGACTCTGGGGCCAACGTCCTGACTTTC. It specifies CSVDSGANVLTF.

This clonotype has ten or more counts. The chain employs TRBV12-3 or TRBV12-4 and TRBJ1-1, with 8 bases identical to TRBD1. The CDR3 covers 14 residues. With 7 bases clipped from V and 5 bases from J, the junction kept 9 bases outside the gene matches. CDR3 sequence: CASILGQGWTEAFF. The CDR3 coding sequence is TGTGCCAGCATCCTTGGACAGGGATGGACTGAAGCTTTCTTT.

This clonotype is a singleton in its sample. The CDR3 nucleotides are TGTGCCAGCAGGAGAGATGCAACTAATGAAAAACTGTTTTTT. Its translation is CASRRDATNEKLFF. The chain combines TRBV2 with TRBJ1-4; D not resolved. V was cut by 6 bases and J by 0 bases, with 8 bases left in between. Germline V lookup: CDR1 SNHLY, CDR2 FYNNEI. The CDR3 covers 14 residues.

This clonotype was picked up many times. This sequence joins TRBV7-9 and TRBJ2-3; D ambiguous. V was clipped by 8 bases and J by 0 bases, with 9 bases between them. The CDR3 spans 13 residues. The germline V gene has CDR1 SEHNR and CDR2 FQNEAQ (reference sequence). CDR3 loop: CASLTRSTDTQYF. In DNA, the CDR3 is TGTGCCAGCTTAACGAGGAGCACAGATACGCAGTATTTT. The variable domain in full, completed from reference TRBV7-9 and TRBJ2-3, reads DTGVSQNPRHKITKRGQNVTFRCDPISEHNRLYWYRQTLGQGPEFLTYFQNEAQLEKSRLLSDRFSAERPKGSFSTLEIQRTEQGDSAMYLCASLTRSTDTQYFGPGTRLTVL.

In its sample, this clonotype was seen a few times. The chain uses TRBV9 and TRBJ2-3; the D is unclear. The CDR3 length is 13 residues. The V end lost 4 bases, the J end lost 6 bases, and 12 bases lay between the germline ends. The V gene's germline CDR1 is SGDLS and CDR2 YYNGEE. The CDR3 region has the DNA TGTGCCAGCAGCCCCAACAGTAGGGATACGCAGTATTTT. This gives the protein CASSPNSRDTQYF.

This clonotype came up many times. The V and J genes are TRBV2 and TRBJ1-5; D perhaps matches TRBD1 (6 bases). The CDR3 sequence is 13 residues long. Germline assignment: CDR1 SNHLY and CDR2 FYNNEI. V lost 4 bases and J 2 bases, leaving 6 bases between the germline ends. The CDR3 reads CASSGQGNQPQHF. The CDR3 region has the DNA TGTGCCAGCAGTGGACAGGGCAATCAGCCCCAGCATTTT.

This chain uses TRBV20-1 with TRBJ1-2; no reliable D call. V lost 1 base, J lost 8 bases, and 11 bases lay in between. Germline CDR1 DFQATT, CDR2 SNEGSKA (reference sequence). The CDR3 consists of 12 residues. As DNA, the CDR3 is TGCAGTGCTAGAGTAAGCGCGCGAGGCTACACCTTC. Residues: CSARVSARGYTF.

This clonotype was observed many times. This chain links TRBV10-3 with TRBJ1-5, with a possible D match to TRBD1 (6 bases). The CDR3 has 14 residues. Per germline, CDR1 ENHRY and CDR2 SYGVKD. V shed 11 bases and J shed 3 bases, with 17 bases lying between them. The DNA for the CDR3 is TGTGCCGTAGGGGGGGCTGGGGTCAATCAGCCCCAGCATTTT. This encodes CAVGGAGVNQPQHF.

This clonotype was seen only a few times. The rearrangement uses TRBV3-1 and TRBJ1-1; a weak D match, TRBD1 (5 bases). The V gene lost 1 base and the J gene lost 8 bases, with 11 bases spanning the gap. Germline CDR1 is LGHDT and CDR2 is YNNKEL (reference sequence). This CDR3 contains 13 residues. The CDR3 sequence: CASSQVRGQEAFF. The CDR3 nucleotides are TGTGCCAGCAGCCAAGTGCGAGGACAAGAAGCTTTCTTT. Full variable domain (rest looked up from reference TRBV3-1 and TRBJ1-1): DTAVSQTPKYLVTQMGNDKSIKCEQNLGHDTMYWYKQDSKKFLKIMFSYNNKELIINETVPNRFSPKSPDKAHLNLHINSLELGDSAVYFCASSQVRGQEAFFGQGTRLTVV.

This clonotype was counted a few times. J is TRBJ2-1 and V is TRBV10-3; 9 bases are a match to TRBD1. The germline V gene has CDR1 ENHRY and CDR2 SYGVKD. This CDR3 is 16 amino acids long. After removal of 7 bases from V and 8 bases from J, the junction contained 15 bases not matched to a gene. The CDR3 sequence: CAITTGGDRGGYEQFF. In DNA, the CDR3 is TGTGCCATCACGACTGGGGGAGACAGGGGGGGGTATGAGCAGTTCTTC.

This clonotype was observed a handful of times. The chain recombines TRBV25-1 with TRBJ1-2; a weak D match, TRBD1 (5 bases). This CDR3 region has 15 residues. In germline, CDR1 is MGHDK, CDR2 SYGVNS. With 3 bases removed from V and 6 bases from J, the gap between germline ends came to 17 bases. The chain's CDR3 is CASSDPGRPRDGYTF. The CDR3 coding sequence is TGTGCCAGCAGTGATCCGGGCCGCCCCAGGGATGGCTACACCTTC.

The chain combines TRBV12-1 with TRBJ2-1; TRBD2, as called in the table, went unchecked against the DNA. TRBV12-1 is a pseudogene locus. The CDR3 runs 18 residues. CDR3 loop: CASSFGETSGGDYNEQFF. Written as DNA, the CDR3 is TGTGCCAGCAGCTTTGGGGAGACTAGCGGGGGGGATTACAATGAGCAGTTCTTC.

This clonotype showed up many times. The chain links TRBV5-6 to TRBJ2-1; D is unresolved. In germline, CDR1 is SGHDT, CDR2 YYEEEE. CDR3 length: 12 residues. Deletions cut 4 bases from V and 3 bases from J, with 5 bases between. CDR3 protein: CASSENYNEQFF. The CDR3 DNA reads TGTGCCAGCAGCGAGAACTACAATGAGCAGTTCTTC.